This TCR beta chain was profiled in a study of shared clonotypes between healthy human individuals. Only Caucasian adults living in Nashville, Tennessee served as donors. For unsorted PBMC, approximately 290 ng DNA per replicate equaled roughly 28,000 T cell genomes. Produced via immunoSEQ multiplex PCR; TCRdb's table is partial and in-frame only. The table includes fewer than 650,000 clones, approximately 80% detected once. In regard to this clone: Its cognate antigen is unknown.

CDR1 and CDR2 (germline): SGHTA, FQGTGA. Trimming at V came to 1 base and at J to 5 bases, leaving 6 bases not matched to a gene. The CDR3 runs 16 residues. General study points: The sole specimen, blood, was sampled, and tissue repertoires likely differ.

The sample comprised PBMCs. This receptor was identified in a woman aged 40 to 49 in good health. Some clones in this sample may be carry-over from other donors' samples. This chain uses TRBV7-3 with TRBJ2-3; TRBD2 agrees at 10 bases. CDR3 amino acids: CASSLRLAGVGDTQYF. The CDR3, as DNA: TGTGCCAGCAGCTTAAGGCTAGCGGGAGTTGGAGATACGCAGTATTTT.